Listed below are T cell receptor beta chains from one sample, sequenced in a study of T-cell reconstitution after alpha-beta-depleted transplantation in children. TCRdb processed the PCR reads anew with MiXCR; each CDR3 protein has one entry. The sample carries around 240,000 distinct CDR3 sequences, roughly a tenth recorded once. Here the sequenced sample was PBMCs from the stem cell graft donor, taken from the stem cell graft. Every receptor here comes from a human donor who donated a stem cell graft to a child with SCID. Both conserved end residues are part of each CDR3. Fields, in order: J gene, D gene, clone size, V gene, CDR3 protein, CDR3 DNA. A D gene is named only where the DNA matches it firmly. Expanded clones are given a class, and other clones once, few, many or no size at all.

j_gene: TRBJ2-1; d_gene: NA; abundance: many; v_gene: TRBV5-1; CDR3aa: CASSLSPGLGDEQFF; CDR3nt: TGCGCCAGCAGCTTGTCCCCGGGTCTAGGGGATGAGCAGTTCTTC
j_gene: TRBJ1-5; d_gene: NA; abundance: many; v_gene: TRBV7-2; CDR3aa: CASSALQAFNQPQHF; CDR3nt: TGTGCCAGCAGCGCCCTTCAGGCGTTCAATCAGCCCCAGCATTTT
j_gene: TRBJ1-5; d_gene: TRBD1; abundance: many; v_gene: TRBV12-3/TRBV12-4; CDR3aa: CASSSSGGGQPQHF; CDR3nt: TGTGCCAGCAGTTCTTCAGGGGGCGGTCAGCCCCAGCATTTT
j_gene: TRBJ1-4; d_gene: TRBD1; abundance: many; v_gene: TRBV5-1; CDR3aa: CASSFQGATNEKLFF; CDR3nt: TGCGCCAGCAGCTTCCAGGGGGCGACTAATGAAAAACTGTTTTTT
j_gene: TRBJ2-7; d_gene: NA; abundance: few; v_gene: TRBV18; CDR3aa: CASSPRLGGPDSYEQYF; CDR3nt: TGTGCCAGCTCACCAAGGTTGGGGGGGCCGGACTCCTACGAGCAGTACTTC
j_gene: TRBJ1-1; d_gene: TRBD1; abundance: many; v_gene: TRBV15; CDR3aa: CATSRRQGSTEAFF; CDR3nt: TGTGCCACCAGCCGACGACAGGGTAGCACTGAAGCTTTCTTT
j_gene: TRBJ1-4; d_gene: NA; abundance: few; v_gene: TRBV7-2; CDR3aa: CASRIATNEKLFF; CDR3nt: TGTGCCAGCCGCATCGCTACTAATGAAAAACTGTTTTTT
j_gene: TRBJ2-2; d_gene: NA; abundance: many; v_gene: TRBV7-3; CDR3aa: CASGSSTGELFF; CDR3nt: TGTGCCAGCGGGTCTAGCACCGGGGAGCTGTTTTTT
j_gene: TRBJ2-3; d_gene: NA; abundance: NA; v_gene: TRBV18; CDR3aa: CASSPPEIGTDTQYF; CDR3nt: TGTGCCAGCTCACCACCAGAGATCGGCACAGATACGCAGTATTTT
j_gene: TRBJ2-7; d_gene: NA; abundance: NA; v_gene: TRBV3-1; CDR3aa: CASSPGLGFYEQYF; CDR3nt: TGTGCCAGCAGCCCCGGTCTGGGCTTCTACGAGCAGTACTTC
j_gene: TRBJ2-2; d_gene: TRBD2; abundance: many; v_gene: TRBV27; CDR3aa: CASSLSVVIAGGLNTGELFF; CDR3nt: TGTGCCAGCAGTTTAAGTGTGGTCATAGCGGGGGGGCTAAACACCGGGGAGCTGTTTTTT
j_gene: TRBJ1-1; d_gene: TRBD1; abundance: NA; v_gene: TRBV6-5; CDR3aa: CASSYSPGTANTEAFF; CDR3nt: TGTGCCAGCAGTTACTCTCCCGGGACAGCCAACACTGAAGCTTTCTTT
j_gene: TRBJ2-2; d_gene: NA; abundance: many; v_gene: TRBV5-1; CDR3aa: CASSTPGRASNTGELFF; CDR3nt: TGCGCCAGCAGCACCCCGGGTAGGGCCAGTAACACCGGGGAGCTGTTTTTT
j_gene: TRBJ2-3; d_gene: NA; abundance: many; v_gene: TRBV6-5; CDR3aa: CASSRYPDTQYF; CDR3nt: TGTGCCAGCAGCCGTTACCCAGATACGCAGTATTTT
j_gene: TRBJ2-7; d_gene: TRBD1; abundance: many; v_gene: TRBV6-5; CDR3aa: CASSYQWTGGRHEQYF; CDR3nt: TGTGCCAGCAGTTACCAATGGACAGGGGGCAGGCACGAGCAGTACTTC
j_gene: TRBJ1-2; d_gene: NA; abundance: NA; v_gene: TRBV7-3; CDR3aa: CASSLHSGYGYTF; CDR3nt: TGTGCCAGCAGCCTCCATTCGGGCTATGGCTACACCTTC
j_gene: TRBJ2-7; d_gene: NA; abundance: many; v_gene: TRBV20-1; CDR3aa: CSALYGGQGPYEQYF; CDR3nt: TGCAGTGCTTTGTATGGGGGGCAAGGCCCCTACGAGCAGTACTTC
j_gene: TRBJ1-6; d_gene: NA; abundance: few; v_gene: TRBV30; CDR3aa: CASRRDGDSPLHF; CDR3nt: TGTGCCTCCCGCCGGGACGGTGATTCACCCCTCCACTTT
j_gene: TRBJ2-2; d_gene: NA; abundance: many; v_gene: TRBV6-1; CDR3aa: CASTLNSNTGELFF; CDR3nt: TGTGCCAGCACCCTTAACAGTAACACCGGGGAGCTGTTTTTT
j_gene: TRBJ2-7; d_gene: NA; abundance: many; v_gene: TRBV7-9; CDR3aa: CASSRDRAYEQYF; CDR3nt: TGTGCCAGCAGCCGGGACCGGGCCTACGAGCAGTACTTC
j_gene: TRBJ2-2; d_gene: TRBD2; abundance: many; v_gene: TRBV29-1; CDR3aa: CSALGTSAGELFF; CDR3nt: TGCAGCGCCCTGGGGACTAGCGCCGGGGAGCTGTTTTTT
j_gene: TRBJ2-7; d_gene: TRBD2; abundance: many; v_gene: TRBV12-3/TRBV12-4; CDR3aa: CASSPSYGTSGLYEQYF; CDR3nt: TGTGCCAGCAGTCCCAGTTACGGGACTAGCGGCCTCTACGAGCAGTACTTC
j_gene: TRBJ1-5; d_gene: NA; abundance: many; v_gene: TRBV20-1; CDR3aa: CSARARRGIYSNQPQHF; CDR3nt: TGCAGTGCTAGAGCTAGGAGGGGAATTTATAGCAATCAGCCCCAGCATTTT